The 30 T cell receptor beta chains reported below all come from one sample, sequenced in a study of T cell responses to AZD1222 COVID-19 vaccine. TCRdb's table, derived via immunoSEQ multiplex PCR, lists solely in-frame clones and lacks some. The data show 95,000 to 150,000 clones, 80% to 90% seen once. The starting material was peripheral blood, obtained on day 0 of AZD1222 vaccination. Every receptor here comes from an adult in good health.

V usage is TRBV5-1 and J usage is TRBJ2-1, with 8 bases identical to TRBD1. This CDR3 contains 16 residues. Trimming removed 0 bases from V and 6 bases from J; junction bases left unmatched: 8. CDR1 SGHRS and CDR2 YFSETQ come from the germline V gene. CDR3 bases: TGCGCCAGCAGCTTGGAGGCAGGGGGCCTAGGCAATGAGCAGTTCTTC. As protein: CASSLEAGGLGNEQFF. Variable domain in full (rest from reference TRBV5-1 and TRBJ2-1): KAGVTQTPRYLIKTRGQQVTLSCSPISGHRSVSWYQQTPGQGLQFLFEYFSETQRNKGNFPGRFSGRQFSNSRSEMNVSTLELGDSALYLCASSLEAGGLGNEQFFGPGTRLTVL.

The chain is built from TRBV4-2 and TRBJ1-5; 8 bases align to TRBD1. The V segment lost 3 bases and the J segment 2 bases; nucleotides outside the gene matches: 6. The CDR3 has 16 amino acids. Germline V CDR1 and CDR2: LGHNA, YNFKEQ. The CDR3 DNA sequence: TGTGCCAGCAGCCAGAGCGGACAGGGAGGCAATCAGCCCCAGCATTTT. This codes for CASSQSGQGGNQPQHF.

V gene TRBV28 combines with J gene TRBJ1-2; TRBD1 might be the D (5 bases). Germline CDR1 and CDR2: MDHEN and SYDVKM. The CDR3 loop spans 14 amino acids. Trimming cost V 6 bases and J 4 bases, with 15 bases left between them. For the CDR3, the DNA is TGTGCCAGCAGACTCCCGGGACGGAGCTATGGCTACACCTTC. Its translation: CASRLPGRSYGYTF.

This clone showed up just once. The CDR3 DNA reads TGTGCCAGCAGCTTGCAACAGGGGCTGGAAGGGACCCAGTACTTC. This translates into CASSLQQGLEGTQYF. The chain has TRBV5-4 and TRBJ2-5, with 7 bases aligning to TRBD1. V trimming: 1 base; J trimming: 7 bases; junction bases outside the gene matches: 10. The germline CDR1 and CDR2 sequences are SGHNT and YYREEE (reference sequence). The CDR3 has 15 amino acids.

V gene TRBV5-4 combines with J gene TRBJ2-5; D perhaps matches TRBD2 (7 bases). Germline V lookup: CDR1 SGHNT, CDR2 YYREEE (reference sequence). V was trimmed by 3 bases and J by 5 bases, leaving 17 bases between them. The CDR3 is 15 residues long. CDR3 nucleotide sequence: TGTGCCAGCAGCTGGGGGGGGCCTAAGGAGGAGACCCAGTACTTC. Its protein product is CASSWGGPKEETQYF.

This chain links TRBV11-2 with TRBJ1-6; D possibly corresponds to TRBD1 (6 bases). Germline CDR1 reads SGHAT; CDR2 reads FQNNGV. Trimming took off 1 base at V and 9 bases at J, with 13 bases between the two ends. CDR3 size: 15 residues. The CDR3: CASSLVGQIASPLHF. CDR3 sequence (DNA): TGTGCCAGCAGCTTAGTTGGACAGATCGCTTCACCCCTCCACTTT.

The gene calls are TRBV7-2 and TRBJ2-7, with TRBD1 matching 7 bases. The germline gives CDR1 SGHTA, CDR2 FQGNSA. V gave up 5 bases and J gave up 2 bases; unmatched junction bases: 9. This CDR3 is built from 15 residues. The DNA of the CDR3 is TGTGCCAGCAGCCTCCTCTCCGGGACAGCCTACGAGCAGTACTTC. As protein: CASSLLSGTAYEQYF.

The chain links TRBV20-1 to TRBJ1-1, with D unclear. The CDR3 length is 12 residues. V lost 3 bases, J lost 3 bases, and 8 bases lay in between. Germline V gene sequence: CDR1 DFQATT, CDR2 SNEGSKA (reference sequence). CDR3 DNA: TGCAGTGCTAGTAAGGTCGACACTGAAGCTTTCTTT. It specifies CSASKVDTEAFF.

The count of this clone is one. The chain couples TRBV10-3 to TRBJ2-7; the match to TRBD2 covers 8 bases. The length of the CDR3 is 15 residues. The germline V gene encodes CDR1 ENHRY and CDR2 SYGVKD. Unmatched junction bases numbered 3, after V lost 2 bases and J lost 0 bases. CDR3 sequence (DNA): TGTGCCATCAGTGAGATCAGCGGGAGCTCCTACGAGCAGTACTTC. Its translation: CAISEISGSSYEQYF.

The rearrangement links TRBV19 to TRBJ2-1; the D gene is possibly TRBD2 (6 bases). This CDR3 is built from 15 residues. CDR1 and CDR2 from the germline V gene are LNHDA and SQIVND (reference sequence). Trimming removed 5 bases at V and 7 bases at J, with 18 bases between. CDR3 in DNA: TGTGCCAGTAGTCCTGACGGGGGAGTGGGTAATGAGCAGTTCTTC. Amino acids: CASSPDGGVGNEQFF.

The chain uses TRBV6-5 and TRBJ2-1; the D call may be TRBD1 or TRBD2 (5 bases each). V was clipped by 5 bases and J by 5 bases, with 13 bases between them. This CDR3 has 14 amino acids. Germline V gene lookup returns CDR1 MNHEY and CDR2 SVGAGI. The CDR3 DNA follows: TGTGCCAGCAGTCCTTACCTGGGGGACAATGAGCAGTTCTTC. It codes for CASSPYLGDNEQFF.

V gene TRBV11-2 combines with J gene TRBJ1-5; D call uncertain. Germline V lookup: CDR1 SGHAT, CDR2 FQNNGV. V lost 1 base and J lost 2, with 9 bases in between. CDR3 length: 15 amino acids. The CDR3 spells CASSLVAGGNQPQHF. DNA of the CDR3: TGTGCCAGCAGCTTAGTGGCCGGGGGCAATCAGCCCCAGCATTTT.

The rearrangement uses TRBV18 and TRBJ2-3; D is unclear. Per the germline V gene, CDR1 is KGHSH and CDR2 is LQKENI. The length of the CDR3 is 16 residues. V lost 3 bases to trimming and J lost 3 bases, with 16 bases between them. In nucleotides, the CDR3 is TGTGCCAGCTCACCCTCGACCCAAATCCGAACAGATACGCAGTATTTT. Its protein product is CASSPSTQIRTDTQYF.

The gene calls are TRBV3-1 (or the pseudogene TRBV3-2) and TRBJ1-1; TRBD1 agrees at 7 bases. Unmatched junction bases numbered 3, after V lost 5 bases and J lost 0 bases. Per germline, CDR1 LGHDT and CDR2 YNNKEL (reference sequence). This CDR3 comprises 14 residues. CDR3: CASSFTGVNTEAFF. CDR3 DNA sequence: TGTGCCAGCAGCTTTACAGGGGTGAACACTGAAGCTTTCTTT.

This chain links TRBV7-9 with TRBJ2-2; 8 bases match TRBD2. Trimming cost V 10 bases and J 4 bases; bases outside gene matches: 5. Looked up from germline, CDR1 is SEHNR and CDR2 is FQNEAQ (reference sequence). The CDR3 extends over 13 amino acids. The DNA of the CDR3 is TGTGCCATTGCGGGGGGCATCACCGGGGAGCTGTTTTTT. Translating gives CAIAGGITGELFF.

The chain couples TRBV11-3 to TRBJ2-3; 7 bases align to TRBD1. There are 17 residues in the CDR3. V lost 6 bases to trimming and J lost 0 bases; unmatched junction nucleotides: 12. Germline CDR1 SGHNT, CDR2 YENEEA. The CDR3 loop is CASSRTGLRSSTDTQYF. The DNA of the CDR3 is TGTGCCAGCAGTAGGACAGGCCTACGATCGAGCACAGATACGCAGTATTTT.

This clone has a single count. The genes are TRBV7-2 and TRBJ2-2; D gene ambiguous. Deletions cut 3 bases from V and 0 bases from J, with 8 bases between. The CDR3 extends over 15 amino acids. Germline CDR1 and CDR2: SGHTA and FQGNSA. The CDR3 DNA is TGTGCCAGCAGCTTGACCAAATCGAACACCGGGGAGCTGTTTTTT. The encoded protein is CASSLTKSNTGELFF.

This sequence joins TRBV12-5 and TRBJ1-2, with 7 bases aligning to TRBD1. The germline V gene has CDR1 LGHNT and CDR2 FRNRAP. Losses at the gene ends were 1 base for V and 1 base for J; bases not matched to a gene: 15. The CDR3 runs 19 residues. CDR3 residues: CASGLARPGDRALNYGYTF. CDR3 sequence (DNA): TGTGCTAGTGGTTTGGCTAGACCCGGCGACAGGGCCCTTAACTATGGCTACACCTTC.

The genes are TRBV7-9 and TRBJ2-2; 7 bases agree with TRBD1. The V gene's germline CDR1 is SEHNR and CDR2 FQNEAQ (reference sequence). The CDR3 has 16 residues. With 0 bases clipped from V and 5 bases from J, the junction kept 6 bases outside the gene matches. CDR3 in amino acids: CASSLATAGGTGELFF. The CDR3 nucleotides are TGTGCCAGCAGCTTAGCTACGGCAGGGGGAACCGGGGAGCTGTTTTTT.

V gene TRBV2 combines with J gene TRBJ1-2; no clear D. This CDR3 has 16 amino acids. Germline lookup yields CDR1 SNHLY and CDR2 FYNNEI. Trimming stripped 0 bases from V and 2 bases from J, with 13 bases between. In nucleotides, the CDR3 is TGTGCCAGCAGTGAAGCCGTACGCGGGTGGAACTATGGCTACACCTTC. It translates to CASSEAVRGWNYGYTF.

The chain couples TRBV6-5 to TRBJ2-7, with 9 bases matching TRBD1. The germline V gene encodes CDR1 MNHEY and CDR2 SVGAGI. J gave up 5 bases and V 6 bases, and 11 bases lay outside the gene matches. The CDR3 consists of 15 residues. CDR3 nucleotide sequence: TGTGCCAGCAGCCCCGCTGGACAGGGGTTCCACGAGCAGTACTTC. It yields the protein CASSPAGQGFHEQYF.

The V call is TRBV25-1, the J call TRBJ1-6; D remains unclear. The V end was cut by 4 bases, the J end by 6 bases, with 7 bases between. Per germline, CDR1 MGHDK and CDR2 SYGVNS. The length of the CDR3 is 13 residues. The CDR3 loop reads CASSGKANSPLHF. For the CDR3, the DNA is TGTGCCAGCAGTGGCAAGGCTAATTCACCCCTCCACTTT.

DNA of the CDR3: TGTGCCAGCTCACCACCCAGCAACACAGATACGCAGTATTTT. Its protein is CASSPPSNTDTQYF. V gene TRBV18 combines with J gene TRBJ2-3; D not certain. V lost 0 bases and J 2 bases, leaving 6 bases between the germline ends. Germline lookup yields CDR1 KGHSH and CDR2 LQKENI. The CDR3 contains 14 residues. The complete variable domain, with remaining parts taken from reference TRBV18 and TRBJ2-3, reads NAGVMQNPRHLVRRRGQEARLRCSPMKGHSHVYWYRQLPEEGLKFMVYLQKENIIDESGMPKERFSAEFPKEGPSILRIQQVVRGDSAAYFCASSPPSNTDTQYFGPGTRLTVL.

The CDR3 loop is CASSWTGGLWGLNEKLFF. CDR3 nucleotide sequence: TGTGCCAGCAGCTGGACAGGGGGCTTATGGGGCCTTAATGAAAAACTGTTTTTT. This chain joins TRBV7-2 and TRBJ1-4; TRBD1 agrees at 11 bases. J was trimmed by 4 bases and V by 4 bases; bases with no gene match: 11. Germline V gives CDR1 SGHTA, CDR2 FQGNSA. This CDR3 spans 18 amino acids.

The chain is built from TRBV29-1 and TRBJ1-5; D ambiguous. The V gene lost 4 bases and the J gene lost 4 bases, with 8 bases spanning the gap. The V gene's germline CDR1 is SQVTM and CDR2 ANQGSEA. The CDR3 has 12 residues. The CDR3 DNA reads TGCAGCGTTGTTACGGGGAATCAGCCCCAGCATTTT. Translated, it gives CSVVTGNQPQHF.

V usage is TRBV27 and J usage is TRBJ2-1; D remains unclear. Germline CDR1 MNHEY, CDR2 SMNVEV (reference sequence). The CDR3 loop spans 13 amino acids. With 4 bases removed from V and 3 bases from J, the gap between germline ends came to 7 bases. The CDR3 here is CASSSLRYNEQFF. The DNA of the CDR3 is TGTGCCAGCAGTTCACTTCGCTACAATGAGCAGTTCTTC.

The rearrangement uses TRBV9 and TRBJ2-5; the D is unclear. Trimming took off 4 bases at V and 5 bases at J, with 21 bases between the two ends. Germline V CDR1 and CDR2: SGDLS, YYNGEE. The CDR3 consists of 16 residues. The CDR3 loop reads CASSSHMGSGEETQYF. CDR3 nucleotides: TGTGCCAGCAGCTCTCATATGGGCTCAGGTGAGGAGACCCAGTACTTC.

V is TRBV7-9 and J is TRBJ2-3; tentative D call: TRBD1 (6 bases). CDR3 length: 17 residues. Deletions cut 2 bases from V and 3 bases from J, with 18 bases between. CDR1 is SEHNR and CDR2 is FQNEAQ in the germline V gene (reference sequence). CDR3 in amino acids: CASSLRLDSPRTDTQYF. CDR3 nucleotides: TGTGCCAGCAGCTTAAGGTTGGACAGCCCACGGACAGATACGCAGTATTTT.

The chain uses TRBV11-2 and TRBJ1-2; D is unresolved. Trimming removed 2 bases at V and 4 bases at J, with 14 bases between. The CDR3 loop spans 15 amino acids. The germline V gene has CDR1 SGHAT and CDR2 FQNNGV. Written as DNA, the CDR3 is TGTGCCAGCAGCTTATCGCCGACCGAGGGCTATGGCTACACCTTC. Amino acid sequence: CASSLSPTEGYGYTF. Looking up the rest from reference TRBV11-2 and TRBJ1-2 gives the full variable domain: EAGVAQSPRYKIIEKRQSVAFWCNPISGHATLYWYQQILGQGPKLLIQFQNNGVVDDSQLPKDRFSAERLKGVDSTLKIQPAKLEDSAVYLCASSLSPTEGYGYTFGSGTRLTVV.

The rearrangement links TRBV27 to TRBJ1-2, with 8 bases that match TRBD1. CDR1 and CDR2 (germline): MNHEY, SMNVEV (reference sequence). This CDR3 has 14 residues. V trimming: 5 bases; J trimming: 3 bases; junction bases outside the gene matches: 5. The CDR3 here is CASSQTGADYGYTF. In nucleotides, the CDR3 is TGTGCCAGCAGTCAGACAGGGGCTGACTATGGCTACACCTTC.